This T cell receptor beta chain stems from a study of CD8+ T cells in alopecia areata. As for the study in general: Spontaneous alopecia affected the roughly 6-13-month-old C3H/HeJ graft donors, whose skin was transplanted to roughly 7-11-week-old female C3H/HeJ mice. General study findings and limits: Compared with normal scalp, lesional scalp had higher clonality and more expanded CD8+ clones.

Sorting of pooled cutaneous lymph node cells was based on CD4, CD8alpha, NKG2D, NKG2ACE and other markers. As concerns this clone: What it binds is not known. Mouse names are used for the genes. Read sequence stops 4 residues before the CDR3 end, and the germline J gene provides the missing end.

The CDR3 has 12 amino acids. Looked up from germline, CDR1 is NNHNN and CDR2 is SYGAGS (reference sequence). Extracted RNA was reverse transcribed, and the resulting cDNA served as sequencing template. The method was immunoSEQ multiplex PCR; TCRdb's version includes in-frame clones alone and lacks a portion of them. The sample holds approximately 300,000 clones, and no clone turns up only once. The clonotype originates from a C3H/HeJ mouse with alopecia areata. The mouse line has the MHC haplotype H2-k. The sample was CD4+ T cells sorted from a lymph node. The J gene is TRBJ2-7, the V gene TRBV13-2; D gene ambiguous. The part of the CDR3 DNA that was read is TGTGCCAGCGGTGATCCAGAATAT. It is translated as CASGDPEY. The CDR3 reads in full as CASGDPEYEQYF.